A single sample gave rise to the 20 T cell receptor beta chains below, sequenced in a study of CD8 T cells in Susac syndrome. RNA was extracted with the RNeasy kit, and a quantity of roughly 0.5 to 1 ug was reverse transcribed using random hexamers. TCRdb re-called the immunoSEQ multiplex PCR reads through MiXCR, storing one row per CDR3 protein. The table records some 200,000 distinct CDR3 sequences, about 96% of them present only once. The material sequenced was CD4+ T cells from PBMCs. Every receptor here comes from a human donor with multiple sclerosis.

The rearrangement joins TRBV6-5 to TRBJ2-3; D unresolved. The CDR3 length is 12 residues. Trimming cost V 8 bases and J 8 bases, with 14 bases left between them. From germline, CDR1 is MNHEY and CDR2 SVGAGI. CDR3 nucleotides: TGTGCCAGCGGCCCACCTTCGGGTACGCAGTATTTT. It codes for CASGPPSGTQYF.

The V and J genes are TRBV15 and TRBJ1-5, with D possibly being TRBD1 (6 bases). Germline V gene sequence: CDR1 LNHNV, CDR2 YYDKDF (reference sequence). V shed 5 bases and J shed 1 base, with 12 bases lying between them. The length of the CDR3 is 15 residues. The CDR3 loop reads CATSASGGSNQPQHF. For the CDR3, the DNA is TGTGCCACCAGCGCTTCGGGGGGCAGCAATCAGCCCCAGCATTTT. Drawing the rest from reference TRBV15 and TRBJ1-5, the complete variable domain is DAMVIQNPRYQVTQFGKPVTLSCSQTLNHNVMYWYQQKSSQAPKLLFHYYDKDFNNEADTPDNFQSRRPNTSFCFLDIRSPGLGDTAMYLCATSASGGSNQPQHFGDGTRLSIL.

The chain employs TRBV9 and TRBJ2-5; possible D gene TRBD2, 6 bases. Germline V gives CDR1 SGDLS, CDR2 YYNGEE. The CDR3 extends over 16 amino acids. Trimming shortened V by 7 bases and J by 3 bases, and 22 bases separated the two germline ends. The CDR3 reads CASQPSGITGEETQYF. The CDR3 DNA sequence: TGTGCCAGCCAACCATCAGGGATCACGGGGGAAGAGACCCAGTACTTC.

The chain couples TRBV3-1 to TRBJ1-5; maybe TRBD1 (6 bases). Germline values: CDR1 LGHDT, CDR2 YNNKEL (reference sequence). The V and J ends lost 1 base and 6 bases respectively, with 10 bases between them. This CDR3 comprises 14 residues. The CDR3 loop reads CASSQGGGPQPQHF. The CDR3 coding sequence is TGTGCCAGCAGCCAAGGGGGGGGCCCTCAGCCCCAGCATTTT.

This rearrangement joins TRBV29-1 to TRBJ2-1; 8 bases align to TRBD1. CDR3 length equals 10 residues. V was clipped by 6 bases and J by 9 bases; unmatched bases: 1. Germline CDR1 reads SQVTM; CDR2 reads ANQGSEA. CDR3 sequence: CSVDRGEQFF. The CDR3 DNA follows: TGCAGCGTCGACAGGGGTGAGCAGTTCTTC.

This chain joins TRBV2 and TRBJ1-1, with 8 bases identical to TRBD1. J lost 6 bases, V lost 6 bases, and 6 bases had no gene match. This CDR3 contains 13 residues. Germline lookup yields CDR1 SNHLY and CDR2 FYNNEI. CDR3 region: CASRGRGPSEAFF. DNA of the CDR3: TGTGCCAGCAGGGGCAGGGGGCCGTCTGAAGCTTTCTTT. The variable domain in full, completed from reference TRBV2 and TRBJ1-1, reads EPEVTQTPSHQVTQMGQEVILRCVPISNHLYFYWYRQILGQKVEFLVSFYNNEISEKSEIFDDQFSVERPDGSNFTLKIRSTKLEDSAMYFCASRGRGPSEAFFGQGTRLTVV.

The V and J genes are TRBV29-1 and TRBJ1-1, with 7 bases aligning to TRBD1. V trimming: 6 bases; J trimming: 0 bases; junction bases outside the gene matches: 10. Germline V CDR1 and CDR2: SQVTM, ANQGSEA. The CDR3 runs 15 residues. The CDR3 loop reads CSVAKGQFLNTEAFF. CDR3 bases: TGCAGCGTAGCCAAGGGACAGTTCCTGAACACTGAAGCTTTCTTT.

The V and J genes are TRBV24-1 and TRBJ2-1; 8 bases align to TRBD1. This CDR3 contains 16 residues. Per germline, CDR1 KGHDR and CDR2 SFDVKD. V trimming: 0 bases; J trimming: 7 bases; junction bases outside the gene matches: 7. DNA for the CDR3: TGTGCCACCAGTGATTTGAGGGCGGGACAGGTGAATGAGCAGTTCTTC. It yields the protein CATSDLRAGQVNEQFF.

This clonotype was picked up one time. V and J are TRBV29-1 and TRBJ2-7, with D perhaps matching TRBD2 (5 bases). This CDR3 contains 12 residues. V gave up 4 bases and J gave up 5 bases, with 12 bases separating them. In germline, CDR1 is SQVTM, CDR2 ANQGSEA. CDR3 nucleotide sequence: TGCAGCGTTGGTCGGGGATTGGACGAGCAGTACTTC. Translated: CSVGRGLDEQYF.

The rearrangement uses TRBV24-1 and TRBJ2-3; D is undetermined. Trimming shortened V by 3 bases and J by 4 bases, and 10 bases separated the two germline ends. The germline V gene encodes CDR1 KGHDR and CDR2 SFDVKD. The CDR3 consists of 14 residues. The CDR3 spells CATSDNIISDTQYF. The DNA for the CDR3 is TGTGCCACCAGTGATAACATTATCTCAGATACGCAGTATTTT.

The rearrangement joins TRBV5-1 to TRBJ2-5; D may be TRBD2 (6 bases). The germline V and J ends were trimmed by 0 bases and 7 bases, with 10 bases remaining between them. The CDR3 extends over 13 amino acids. Germline V gene sequence: CDR1 SGHRS, CDR2 YFSETQ. CDR3 region: CASSLGLVGTQYF. In DNA, the CDR3 is TGCGCCAGCAGCTTGGGACTAGTAGGGACCCAGTACTTC.

The V and J genes are TRBV7-9 and TRBJ2-2; D tentatively fits TRBD1 or TRBD2 (5 bases each). Germline assignment: CDR1 SEHNR and CDR2 FQNEAQ (reference sequence). Between the trimmed V and J ends, which lost 7 bases and 4 bases, there was a span of 13 bases. The CDR3 sequence is 14 residues long. CDR3 sequence (DNA): TGTGCCAGCATGGACGGGACGTTCACCGGGGAGCTGTTTTTT. Encoded protein: CASMDGTFTGELFF. Full variable domain (missing parts from reference TRBV7-9 and TRBJ2-2): DTGVSQNPRHKITKRGQNVTFRCDPISEHNRLYWYRQTLGQGPEFLTYFQNEAQLEKSRLLSDRFSAERPKGSFSTLEIQRTEQGDSAMYLCASMDGTFTGELFFGEGSRLTVL.

The V call is TRBV7-3, the J call TRBJ2-2; D is undetermined. CDR3 length equals 13 residues. Trimming pared 4 bases from V and 6 bases from J, leaving 9 bases between. The germline CDR1 and CDR2 sequences are SGHTA and FQGTGA. DNA for the CDR3: TGTGCCAGCAGCTCCACCATGTCCGGGGAGCTGTTTTTT. Translated: CASSSTMSGELFF.

The V and J genes are TRBV29-1 and TRBJ1-2; TRBD1 matches at 9 bases. Germline trimming cut 5 bases from V and 1 base from J; bases unmatched to any gene: 5. Germline-derived CDR1 and CDR2 are SQVTM and ANQGSEA. The CDR3 covers 14 residues. CDR3 in amino acids: CSVNPGQGNYGYTF. CDR3 sequence (DNA): TGCAGCGTTAACCCGGGACAGGGTAACTATGGCTACACCTTC.

The V and J genes are TRBV29-1 and TRBJ2-3; D remains unclear. CDR1 is SQVTM, CDR2 ANQGSEA, per germline. V lost 4 bases and J lost 1, with 12 bases in between. CDR3 size: 14 residues. The CDR3, as DNA: TGCAGCGTTGGCAAAGGGTACGGCACAGATACGCAGTATTTT. This gives the protein CSVGKGYGTDTQYF.

The rearrangement links TRBV9 to TRBJ2-1; TRBD2 aligns across 8 bases. In germline, CDR1 is SGDLS, CDR2 YYNGEE. With 2 bases clipped from V and 3 bases from J, the junction kept 4 bases outside the gene matches. The CDR3 contains 15 residues. CDR3 loop: CASSVRLARYNEQFF. The CDR3 coding sequence is TGTGCCAGCAGCGTTAGACTAGCGCGCTACAATGAGCAGTTCTTC.

This clonotype showed up just once. The chain combines TRBV27 with TRBJ2-7; 10 positions agree with TRBD2. Per the germline V gene, CDR1 is MNHEY and CDR2 is SMNVEV (reference sequence). The junction had 2 bases not matched to a gene; V was cut back by 4 bases and J by 2 bases. This CDR3 contains 14 residues. The chain's CDR3 is CASSWGTSAYEQYF. DNA for the CDR3: TGTGCCAGCAGTTGGGGGACTAGCGCCTACGAGCAGTACTTC.

The gene calls are TRBV29-1 and TRBJ1-2; D remains unclear. The V and J ends lost 6 bases and 8 bases respectively, with 7 bases between them. The CDR3 runs to 9 residues. Germline V gene lookup returns CDR1 SQVTM and CDR2 ANQGSEA. As DNA, the CDR3 is TGCAGCGTGACCGAAGGCTACACCTTC. Its translation: CSVTEGYTF.

This clonotype has a single count. The chain has TRBV3-1 and TRBJ1-5; D possibly corresponds to TRBD1 (6 bases). This CDR3 is 15 amino acids long. The V and J ends lost 4 bases and 4 bases respectively, with 14 bases between them. Germline CDR1 reads LGHDT; CDR2 reads YNNKEL (reference sequence). CDR3 in amino acids: CASSLSTTGNQPQHF. DNA of the CDR3: TGTGCCAGCAGCCTATCAACTACAGGGAATCAGCCCCAGCATTTT.

J is TRBJ2-5 and V is TRBV2; the match to TRBD2 covers 9 bases. Trimming at V came to 2 bases and at J to 5 bases, leaving 9 bases not matched to a gene. The CDR3 is made up of 16 amino acids. Germline-derived CDR1 and CDR2 are SNHLY and FYNNEI. In DNA, the CDR3 is TGTGCCAGCAGTGAACTAGCGGGACGCTCCGGGGAGACCCAGTACTTC. Translated, it gives CASSELAGRSGETQYF.